These 23 T cell receptor beta chains came from one sample sequenced in a study of blood T cell repertoires in COVID-19. Assay: immunoSEQ multiplex PCR; the TCRdb copy retains only in-frame clones and omits some. This table has 150,000 to 200,000 clones, 70% to 90% appearing once. The sample taken for sequencing was peripheral blood. All receptors derive from a man aged 55 to 70 with acute or convalescent COVID-19.

This clone showed up just once. The genes are TRBV10-3 and TRBJ1-2; no firm D call. V was clipped by 2 bases and J by 4 bases, with 20 bases between them. The CDR3 has 17 residues. Germline-derived CDR1 and CDR2 are ENHRY and SYGVKD. The CDR3 here is CAISEGLGRRRGYGYTF. The CDR3 nucleotides are TGTGCCATCAGTGAGGGACTCGGACGGCGGCGAGGCTATGGCTACACCTTC.

V usage is TRBV28 and J usage is TRBJ1-5, with D possibly matching TRBD1 (6 bases). This CDR3 has 17 amino acids. The V and J ends lost 6 bases and 0 bases respectively, with 18 bases between them. Germline V gene data show CDR1 as MDHEN and CDR2 as SYDVKM. CDR3 residues: CASRLTGLGNSNQPQHF. The CDR3 DNA is TGTGCCAGCAGGCTCACAGGGTTAGGGAATAGCAATCAGCCCCAGCATTTT.

This clone was counted only a few times. V and J are TRBV9 and TRBJ2-6; D is uncertain. The CDR3 is made up of 17 amino acids. Germline CDR1 and CDR2: SGDLS and YYNGEE. Trimming left V 0 bases short and J 0 bases short, with 10 bases between. CDR3 amino acids: CASSVAPGRSGANVLTF. CDR3 nucleotide sequence: TGTGCCAGCAGCGTAGCTCCAGGCCGCTCTGGGGCCAACGTCCTGACTTTC.

This clone appeared a single time. The chain recombines TRBV4-1 with TRBJ2-5; 12 nucleotides align to TRBD2. This CDR3 has 18 amino acids. CDR1 and CDR2 (germline): MGHRA, YSYEKL. After removal of 0 bases from V and 9 bases from J, the junction contained 14 bases not matched to a gene. CDR3: CASSQDFFLAGGPGAQYF. As DNA, the CDR3 is TGCGCCAGCAGCCAAGATTTCTTTCTAGCGGGAGGGCCAGGGGCCCAGTACTTC.

CDR3 coding DNA: TGCGCCAGCATGCAGGGGCCTGACACAGATACGCAGTATTTT. Amino acid sequence: CASMQGPDTDTQYF. The chain is built from TRBV5-1 and TRBJ2-3; D may be TRBD1 (6 bases). Deletions cut 6 bases from V and 2 bases from J, with 13 bases between. The CDR3 loop spans 14 amino acids. Germline V lookup: CDR1 SGHRS, CDR2 YFSETQ. The whole variable domain, filled in from reference TRBV5-1 and TRBJ2-3, reads KAGVTQTPRYLIKTRGQQVTLSCSPISGHRSVSWYQQTPGQGLQFLFEYFSETQRNKGNFPGRFSGRQFSNSRSEMNVSTLELGDSALYLCASMQGPDTDTQYFGPGTRLTVL.

V and J are TRBV4-1 and TRBJ2-5; 12 nucleotides agree with TRBD2. Germline loops: CDR1 MGHRA, CDR2 YSYEKL. CDR3 length: 17 residues. V trimming: 1 base; J trimming: 2 bases; junction bases outside the gene matches: 5. CDR3 amino acids: CASSQGRTSGDQETQYF. The CDR3 bases are TGCGCCAGCAGCCAAGGTCGGACTAGCGGGGATCAAGAGACCCAGTACTTC.

V usage is TRBV19 and J usage is TRBJ1-5; 7 bases are shared with TRBD1. There are 15 residues in the CDR3. Germline V gene sequence: CDR1 LNHDA, CDR2 SQIVND (reference sequence). V was clipped by 11 bases and J by 0 bases; unmatched bases: 10. As DNA, the CDR3 is TGTGCCTCTAAACAGGGGATTGATAGCAATCAGCCCCAGCATTTT. Translating gives CASKQGIDSNQPQHF.

The chain recombines TRBV5-1 with TRBJ1-2; 10 nucleotides agree with TRBD1. The germline CDR1 and CDR2 sequences are SGHRS and YFSETQ. The V and J ends lost 4 bases and 4 bases, in that order; junction bases with no gene match: 7. The CDR3 is made up of 15 amino acids. Here the CDR3 reads CASSTRTGGTYGYTF. The CDR3 bases are TGCGCCAGCAGCACTCGGACAGGGGGGACCTATGGCTACACCTTC.

The rearrangement uses TRBV28 and TRBJ2-7; TRBD2 aligns across 10 bases. The CDR3 has 16 residues. After removal of 2 bases from V and 2 bases from J, the junction contained 6 bases not matched to a gene. The germline V gene encodes CDR1 MDHEN and CDR2 SYDVKM. Here the CDR3 DNA reads TGTGCCAGCAGTTTAAGGGGACTAGCGTCCGCCTACGAGCAGTACTTC. Protein: CASSLRGLASAYEQYF.

The chain has TRBV2 and TRBJ2-5; 13 bases agree with TRBD2. Germline loops: CDR1 SNHLY, CDR2 FYNNEI. This CDR3 contains 16 residues. With V trimmed by 6 bases and J by 0 bases, 4 bases remained unmatched. CDR3 in amino acids: CASSVGTSGNQETQYF. CDR3 nucleotide sequence: TGTGCCAGCAGCGTAGGGACTAGCGGGAACCAAGAGACCCAGTACTTC.

This chain uses TRBV10-3 with TRBJ2-2; a possible D gene is TRBD2 (6 bases). The V end was cut by 11 bases, the J end by 0 bases, with 13 bases between. Per the germline V gene, CDR1 is ENHRY and CDR2 is SYGVKD. The CDR3 spans 14 residues. CDR3 sequence reads: CASGGAANTGELFF. The CDR3 DNA reads as TGTGCCTCGGGCGGGGCCGCGAACACCGGGGAGCTGTTTTTT.

V and J are TRBV27 and TRBJ1-6, with 7 bases identical to TRBD1. With 5 bases clipped from V and 7 bases from J, the junction kept 2 bases outside the gene matches. The CDR3 consists of 13 residues. CDR1 is MNHEY, CDR2 SMNVEV, per germline (reference sequence). The CDR3 nucleotides are TGTGCCAGCAGTCGACAGGGAAATTCACCCCTCCACTTT. This gives the protein CASSRQGNSPLHF.

The chain combines TRBV9 with TRBJ1-6, with D tentatively TRBD1 (5 bases). V lost 4 bases to trimming and J lost 1 base, with 12 bases between them. Per germline, CDR1 SGDLS and CDR2 YYNGEE. The CDR3 covers 16 residues. The CDR3 reads CASSRSTESYNSPLHF. CDR3 nucleotide sequence: TGTGCCAGCAGCCGATCGACAGAATCCTATAATTCACCCCTCCACTTT.

This clone was found many times. The chain joins TRBV5-1 to TRBJ2-7; possibly TRBD1 for D (6 bases). Germline CDR1 SGHRS, CDR2 YFSETQ. V lost 0 bases, J lost 5 bases, and 18 bases lay in between. This CDR3 contains 16 residues. CDR3 nucleotides: TGCGCCAGCAGCTTGGCCCCCAGGGGCAAACGGAACGAGCAGTACTTC. Amino acids: CASSLAPRGKRNEQYF.

The table lists this clone with a few counts. V gene TRBV28 combines with J gene TRBJ1-5, with TRBD1 matching 10 bases. V shed 4 bases, J shed 7 bases, and the junction held 10 bases outside the gene matches. Looked up from germline, CDR1 is MDHEN and CDR2 is SYDVKM. This CDR3 spans 16 amino acids. The CDR3 spells CASSSGTGVASQPQHF. DNA of the CDR3: TGTGCCAGCAGTTCCGGGACAGGGGTTGCCAGCCAGCCCCAGCATTTT. Supplemented by reference TRBV28 and TRBJ1-5, the full variable domain reads DVKVTQSSRYLVKRTGEKVFLECVQDMDHENMFWYRQDPGLGLRLIYFSYDVKMKEKGDIPEGYSVSREKKERFSLILESASTNQTSMYLCASSSGTGVASQPQHFGDGTRLSIL.

The chain couples TRBV28 to TRBJ1-4, with D unresolved. The V end lost 2 bases, the J end lost 0 bases, and 7 bases lay between the germline ends. The CDR3 is 15 amino acids. Germline-derived CDR1 and CDR2 are MDHEN and SYDVKM. For the CDR3, the DNA is TGTGCCAGCAGTTTAGTCAGTGCAACTAATGAAAAACTGTTTTTT. Translation gives CASSLVSATNEKLFF.

This clone was detected a few times. The J gene is TRBJ1-1, the V gene TRBV3-1 (or the pseudogene TRBV3-2), with D perhaps matching TRBD1 (6 bases). The germline V gene has CDR1 LGHDT and CDR2 YNNKEL (reference sequence). The CDR3 totals 14 residues. The V end lost 1 base, the J end lost 6 bases, and 12 bases lay between the germline ends. CDR3 DNA: TGTGCCAGCAGCCAAGGGAAACAGGGAGCTGAAGCTTTCTTT. Translated: CASSQGKQGAEAFF.

The rearrangement uses TRBV5-6 and TRBJ1-4; TRBD1 aligns across 9 bases. Germline V gene data show CDR1 as SGHDT and CDR2 as YYEEEE. V lost 4 bases, J lost 8 bases, and 12 bases stayed unmatched. CDR3 length: 16 residues. The CDR3 reads CASSETGTGTEEKLFF. The CDR3 nucleotides read TGTGCCAGCAGCGAGACCGGGACAGGGACTGAGGAAAAACTGTTTTTT.

This chain joins TRBV9 and TRBJ2-2; weak D call: TRBD1 (6 bases). CDR3 length: 12 amino acids. Looked up from germline, CDR1 is SGDLS and CDR2 is YYNGEE. With 6 bases removed from V and 7 bases from J, the gap between germline ends came to 10 bases. In DNA form, the CDR3 reads TGTGCCAGCACCCAGGGGAACGGGGAGCTGTTTTTT. It specifies CASTQGNGELFF.

CDR3: CASRRWTGSFSPLHF. The CDR3 DNA sequence: TGTGCCAGCAGACGGTGGACAGGGAGCTTTTCGCCCCTCCACTTT. The chain links TRBV6-5 to TRBJ1-6, with 8 nucleotides matching TRBD1. V was clipped by 6 bases and J by 13 bases; unmatched bases: 14. This CDR3 comprises 15 residues. CDR1 is MNHEY, CDR2 SVGAGI, per germline.

The chain couples TRBV5-1 to TRBJ1-3; D not resolved. CDR1 is SGHRS, CDR2 YFSETQ, per germline. V lost 3 bases, J lost 0 bases, and 13 bases lay in between. The length of the CDR3 is 16 residues. CDR3 nucleotide sequence: TGCGCCAGCAGCTCTGAGGCCGTGTCCTCTGGAAACACCATATATTTT. Translated: CASSSEAVSSGNTIYF. Drawing the rest from reference TRBV5-1 and TRBJ1-3, the complete variable domain is KAGVTQTPRYLIKTRGQQVTLSCSPISGHRSVSWYQQTPGQGLQFLFEYFSETQRNKGNFPGRFSGRQFSNSRSEMNVSTLELGDSALYLCASSSEAVSSGNTIYFGEGSWLTVV.

V and J are TRBV2 and TRBJ2-2; 8 positions agree with TRBD2. The germline gives CDR1 SNHLY, CDR2 FYNNEI. The CDR3 consists of 15 residues. After removal of 2 bases from V and 2 bases from J, the junction contained 1 base not matched to a gene. The CDR3 protein is CASSETSGNTGELFF. CDR3 bases: TGTGCCAGCAGTGAAACTAGCGGAAACACCGGGGAGCTGTTTTTT.

V and J are TRBV19 and TRBJ1-2; 10 bases are a match to TRBD1. This CDR3 comprises 16 residues. J was trimmed by 3 bases and V by 1 base; bases with no gene match: 5. The germline CDR1 and CDR2 sequences are LNHDA and SQIVND (reference sequence). The CDR3 region has the DNA TGTGCCAGTAGTATAGTAGGGACAGGGGCACACTATGGCTACACCTTC. This translates into CASSIVGTGAHYGYTF.